This T cell receptor beta chain was captured in a study of Graves' ophthalmopathy and Graves' hyperthyroidism. Whole-study results and caveats: In blood appeared most of the expanded thyroid clonotypes whose frequency exceeded 0.001. For separating ophthalmopathy from stable hyperthyroidism, a 13-signature model gave roughly 90% sensitivity and roughly 83% specificity.

This clonotype was seen ten or more times. Its antigen is still unknown. Only newly diagnosed hyperthyroidism patients aged 18 to 65, with under 2 months' duration, were enrolled. No donor had other autoimmune disease, uncontrolled infection, pregnancy or lactation. The CDR3 totals 14 residues. The germline V and J ends were trimmed by 2 bases and 2 bases, with 10 bases remaining between them. Germline lookup yields CDR1 SNHLY and CDR2 FYNNEI. RNA served as the template for amplifying TCR beta CDR3 regions. The first-round RT-PCR employed HTBI primers together with the Qiagen OneStep RT-PCR kit. A multiplex PCR was then performed as the second round. TCRdb re-called the multiplex PCR reads with MiXCR, one entry per CDR3 protein. Here the sample spans approximately 540,000 distinct CDR3 sequences, roughly 40% being singletons.

The sample consisted of peripheral blood or thyroid tissue (not recorded which). The clonotype originates from an adult man with Graves' hyperthyroidism. The gene calls are TRBV2 and TRBJ2-7; possible D gene TRBD2, 5 bases. The CDR3 reads CASSEKRLTYEQYF. CDR3 nucleotides: TGTGCCAGCAGTGAAAAACGACTAACCTACGAGCAGTACTTC. Variable domain in full (rest from reference TRBV2 and TRBJ2-7): EPEVTQTPSHQVTQMGQEVILRCVPISNHLYFYWYRQILGQKVEFLVSFYNNEISEKSEIFDDQFSVERPDGSNFTLKIRSTKLEDSAMYFCASSEKRLTYEQYFGPGTRLTVT.